This T cell receptor (beta chain) was captured by sequencing in a study of blood T cell repertoires in COVID-19. Study details: From the United States, Italy and Spain came samples of acute and convalescent COVID-19. Sources were T cells, B-cell-depleted T cells, or PBMCs; the material itself was cDNA or gDNA.

The CDR3 consists of 16 residues. Germline values: CDR1 SGHTA, CDR2 FQGTGA. V was clipped by 5 bases and J by 4 bases; unmatched bases: 11. Under the authors' procedure: Nucleated cell number was recorded as an estimate derived from reference gene primer amplification. Here immunoSEQ multiplex PCR was the method, and the copy in TCRdb shows in-frame clones only, minus some. That table is the source of V, J and clone size, and D and trimming were worked out from the DNA. The repertoire holds hundreds of thousands of clones, roughly three quarters seen once, with about 4% in the top ten. The sequenced sample consisted of peripheral blood. The rearrangement uses TRBV7-3 and TRBJ2-5, with 9 bases matching TRBD2. This sequence was found in a woman aged 35 to 49 with active or convalescent COVID-19. The CDR3 loop is CASSPLAGAPPETQYF. CDR3 DNA: TGTGCCAGCAGCCCGTTAGCGGGGGCGCCCCCAGAGACCCAGTACTTC.